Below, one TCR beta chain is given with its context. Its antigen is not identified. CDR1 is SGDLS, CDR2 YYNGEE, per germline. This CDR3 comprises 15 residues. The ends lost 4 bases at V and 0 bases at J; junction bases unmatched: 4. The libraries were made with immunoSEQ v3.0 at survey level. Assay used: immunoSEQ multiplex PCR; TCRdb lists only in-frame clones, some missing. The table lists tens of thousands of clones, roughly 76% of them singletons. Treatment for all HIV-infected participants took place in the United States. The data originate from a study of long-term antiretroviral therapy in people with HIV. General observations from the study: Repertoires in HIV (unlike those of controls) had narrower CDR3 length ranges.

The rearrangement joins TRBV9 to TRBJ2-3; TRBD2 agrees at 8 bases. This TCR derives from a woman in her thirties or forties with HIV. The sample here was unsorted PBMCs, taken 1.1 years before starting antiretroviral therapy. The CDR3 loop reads CASSPQRGSTDTQYF. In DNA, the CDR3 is TGTGCCAGCAGCCCCCAGCGGGGGAGCACAGATACGCAGTATTTT.